This T cell receptor (beta chain) was recorded in a study of blood T cell repertoires in COVID-19. The wider study: From the United States, Italy and Spain came samples of acute and convalescent COVID-19.

Germline CDR1 is SGHDN and CDR2 is FVKESK. The CDR3 runs 14 residues. V was clipped by 4 bases and J by 8 bases, with 16 bases between them. In the original processing: The assay estimated nucleated cells by amplifying reference gene primers. Generated by immunoSEQ multiplex PCR, the TCRdb table keeps only in-frame clones and is missing some. The DNA gave D and trimming, while V, J and clone size come from that table. This sample yields 200,000 to 250,000 clones, of which 85% to 90% are seen a single time; 3% to 3.5% belongs to the top ten. The genes are TRBV14 and TRBJ2-3, with D perhaps matching TRBD2 (5 bases). The clonotype comes from a man aged 60 to 75 with acute or convalescent COVID-19. The sequenced sample was peripheral blood. The CDR3 region is CASSPLVGGRTQYF. The CDR3 coding sequence is TGTGCCAGCAGCCCCCTGGTCGGCGGGCGTACGCAGTATTTT.